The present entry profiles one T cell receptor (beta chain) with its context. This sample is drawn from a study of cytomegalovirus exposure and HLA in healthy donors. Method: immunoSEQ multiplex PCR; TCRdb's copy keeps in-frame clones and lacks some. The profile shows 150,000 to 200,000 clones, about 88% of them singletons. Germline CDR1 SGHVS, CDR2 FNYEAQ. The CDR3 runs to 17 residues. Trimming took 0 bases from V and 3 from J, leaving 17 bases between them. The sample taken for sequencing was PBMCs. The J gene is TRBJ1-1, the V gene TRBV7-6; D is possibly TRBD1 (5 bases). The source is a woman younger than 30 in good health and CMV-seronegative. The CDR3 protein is CASSLAPPGRDDTEAFF. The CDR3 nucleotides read TGTGCCAGCAGCTTAGCCCCCCCGGGGAGGGACGACACTGAAGCTTTCTTT. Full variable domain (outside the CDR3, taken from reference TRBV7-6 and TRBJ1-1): GAGVSQSPRYKVTKRGQDVALRCDPISGHVSLYWYRQALGQGPEFLTYFNYEAQQDKSGLPNDRFSAERPEGSISTLTIQRTEQRDSAMYRCASSLAPPGRDDTEAFFGQGTRLTVV.